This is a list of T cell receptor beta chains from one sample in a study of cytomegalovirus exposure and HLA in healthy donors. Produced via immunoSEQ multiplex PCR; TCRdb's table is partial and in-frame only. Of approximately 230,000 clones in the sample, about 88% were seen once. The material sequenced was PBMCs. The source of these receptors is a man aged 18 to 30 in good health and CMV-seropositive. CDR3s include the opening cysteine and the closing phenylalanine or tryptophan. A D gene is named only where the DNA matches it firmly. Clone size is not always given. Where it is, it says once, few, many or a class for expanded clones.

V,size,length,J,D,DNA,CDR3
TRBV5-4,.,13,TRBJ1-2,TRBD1,TGTGCCAGCAGCCCAGACAGGGCAGGCGGCTACACCTTC,CASSPDRAGGYTF
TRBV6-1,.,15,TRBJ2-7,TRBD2,TGTGCCAGCAGTAAAGCAACTAGCGGGATTTACGAGCAGTACTTC,CASSKATSGIYEQYF
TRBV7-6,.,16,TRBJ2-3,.,TGTGCCAGCAGCCCCCGTTCGGGGGCAGGAACAGATACGCAGTATTTT,CASSPRSGAGTDTQYF
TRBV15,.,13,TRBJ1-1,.,TGTGCCACCAGCAGAGAGTTGGACACTGAAGCTTTCTTT,CATSRELDTEAFF
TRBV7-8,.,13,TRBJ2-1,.,TGTGCCAGCAGCTTAAGTAGGAGGAATGAGCAGTTCTTC,CASSLSRRNEQFF
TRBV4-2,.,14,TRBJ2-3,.,TGTGCCAGCAGCCAAATGGATAGCACAGATACGCAGTATTTT,CASSQMDSTDTQYF
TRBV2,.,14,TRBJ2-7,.,TGTGCCAGCAGTTACAGGGTAGGTTCCTACGAGCAGTACTTC,CASSYRVGSYEQYF
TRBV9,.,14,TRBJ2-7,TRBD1,TGTGCCAGCAGTCCAGGGGGCGGCTTCCACGAGCAGTACTTC,CASSPGGGFHEQYF
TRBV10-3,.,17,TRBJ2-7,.,TGTGCCATCAGTGAGCCCCCCGGCGGGACACAAGACTACGAGCAGTACTTC,CAISEPPGGTQDYEQYF
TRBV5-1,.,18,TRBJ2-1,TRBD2,TGCGCCAGCAGCTTGGCCCTTCCCGGGACTAGCGAGGCCGGTGAGCAGTTCTTC,CASSLALPGTSEAGEQFF
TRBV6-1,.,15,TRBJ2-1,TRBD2,TGTGCCAGCAGTGAACGGCTAGCGGGAGTTGATGAGCAGTTCTTC,CASSERLAGVDEQFF
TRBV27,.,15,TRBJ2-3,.,TGTGCCAGCAGTCCTCGAGGGGCGGGAACAGATACGCAGTATTTT,CASSPRGAGTDTQYF
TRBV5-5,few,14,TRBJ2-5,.,TGTGCCAGCAGCTCTACAGGGAATGGGGAGACCCAGTACTTC,CASSSTGNGETQYF
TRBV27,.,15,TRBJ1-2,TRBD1,TGTGCCAGCAGTGCCCAGGGGGCAACTAACTATGGCTACACCTTC,CASSAQGATNYGYTF
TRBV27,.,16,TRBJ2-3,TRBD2,TGTGCCAGCAGAGCCAGGCGGGAGTATAGCACAGATACGCAGTATTTT,CASRARREYSTDTQYF
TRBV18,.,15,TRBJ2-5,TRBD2,TGTGCCAGCTCACCAGGAGCAGCGGGAACAGAGACCCAGTACTTC,CASSPGAAGTETQYF
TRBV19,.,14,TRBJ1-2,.,TGTGCCACCAGTAGTCAAAGTATTAACTATGGCTACACCTTC,CATSSQSINYGYTF
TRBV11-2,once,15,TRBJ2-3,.,TGTGCCAGCAGCAAACAGGGCGGAGGACCCTATACGCAGTATTTT,CASSKQGGGPYTQYF
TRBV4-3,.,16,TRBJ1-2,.,TGCGCCAGCAGCCAAGAGCTCAGGGCAAGGCTCTTGGGCTACACCTTC,CASSQELRARLLGYTF
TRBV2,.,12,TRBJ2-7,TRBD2,TGTGCCAGCAGACTAGCGGGCTACGAGCAGTACTTC,CASRLAGYEQYF
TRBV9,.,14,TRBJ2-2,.,TGTGCCAGCAGCGTAGCTAGAAACACCGGGGAGCTGTTTTTT,CASSVARNTGELFF
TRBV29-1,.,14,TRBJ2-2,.,TGCAGCGTACAGGGACGGGCGAACACCGGGGAGCTGTTTTTT,CSVQGRANTGELFF
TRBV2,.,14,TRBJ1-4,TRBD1,TGTGCCAGCAGCATACAGGGGGTTAATGAAAAACTGTTTTTT,CASSIQGVNEKLFF
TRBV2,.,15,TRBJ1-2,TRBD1,TGTGCCAGCAGGCCACAGGGGGCGCTTGGCTATGGCTACACCTTC,CASRPQGALGYGYTF
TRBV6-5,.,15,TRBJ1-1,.,TGTGCCAGCAGGCCCAGTGGGGGCCGGTACACTGAAGCTTTCTTT,CASRPSGGRYTEAFF
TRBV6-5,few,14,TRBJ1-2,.,TGTGCCAGCAGTCAACAGGGAGGAGGAAAGGGCTACACCTTC,CASSQQGGGKGYTF
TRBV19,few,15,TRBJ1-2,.,TGTGCCAGTAGCGGCCAGGGGTCTGGAAGATCCGGCTACACCTTC,CASSGQGSGRSGYTF
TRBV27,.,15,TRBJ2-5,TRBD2,TGTGCCAGCAGCTTAAGCGGGATGGCCGGAGAGACCCAGTACTTC,CASSLSGMAGETQYF
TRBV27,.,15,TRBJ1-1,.,TGTGCCAGCAGTGGTGCAGGGGCCTTGAACACTGAAGCTTTCTTT,CASSGAGALNTEAFF
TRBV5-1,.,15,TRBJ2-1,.,TGCGCCAGCACAACTGCGGGAAGCTCCTACAATGAGCAGTTCTTC,CASTTAGSSYNEQFF
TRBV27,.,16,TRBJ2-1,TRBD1,TGTGCCAGCAGTTCATTCCAGGGGGCCCCCTACAATGAGCAGTTCTTC,CASSSFQGAPYNEQFF
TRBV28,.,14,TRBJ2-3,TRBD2,TGTGCCAGCAGTTTTATGCGGGAGGGAGATACGCAGTATTTT,CASSFMREGDTQYF
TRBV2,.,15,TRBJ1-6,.,TGTGCCAGCAGTGAACTAGGAGAACAAAATTCACCCCTCCACTTT,CASSELGEQNSPLHF
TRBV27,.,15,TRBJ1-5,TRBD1,TGTGCCAGCAGCAACACAGGGGGCGGCAATCAGCCCCAGCATTTT,CASSNTGGGNQPQHF
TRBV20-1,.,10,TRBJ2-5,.,TGCAGTGCTTCTAAAGAGACCCAGTACTTC,CSASKETQYF
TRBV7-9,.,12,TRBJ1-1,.,TGTGCCAGCAGCCTGGACACCCTGGGAGCTTTCTTT,CASSLDTLGAFF
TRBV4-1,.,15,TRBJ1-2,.,TGCGCCAGCAGCCAAGATCGGAACCCCACCTATGGCTACACCTTC,CASSQDRNPTYGYTF
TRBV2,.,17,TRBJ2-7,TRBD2,TGTGCCAGCAGGGGCATTTTGAGCGGGAGCGATCCCTACGAGCAGTACTTC,CASRGILSGSDPYEQYF
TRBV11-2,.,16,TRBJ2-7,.,TGTGCCAGCAGCTGGTCCTACGGGGGCAGGGGCTACGAGCAGTACTTC,CASSWSYGGRGYEQYF
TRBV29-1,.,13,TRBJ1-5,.,TGCAGCGTTGAGCAGAGGGTTGGACAGCCCCAGCATTTT,CSVEQRVGQPQHF
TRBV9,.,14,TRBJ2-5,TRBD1,TGTGCCAGCACCCCGGGGCAGGGGGTAGAGACCCAGTACTTC,CASTPGQGVETQYF
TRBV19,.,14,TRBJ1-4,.,TGTGCCAGTAGTCTCGGGGTGGCTAATGAAAAACTGTTTTTT,CASSLGVANEKLFF
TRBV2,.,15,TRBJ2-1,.,TGTGCCAGCAAGCGAGGGGACGGGCAATCTTTTGAGCAGTTCTTC,CASKRGDGQSFEQFF
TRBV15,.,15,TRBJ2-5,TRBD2,TGTGCCACCAGCAGGAGGGAGGGAGGATGGGAGACCCAGTACTTC,CATSRREGGWETQYF
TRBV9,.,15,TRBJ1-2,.,TGTGCCAGCAGCGTACACTGGGACATCAACTATGGCTACACCTTC,CASSVHWDINYGYTF
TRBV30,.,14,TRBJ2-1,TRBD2,TGTGCCTGGAGAAGTAGCGGGTCCGGGAATGAGCAGTTCTTC,CAWRSSGSGNEQFF
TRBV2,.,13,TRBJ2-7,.,TGTGCCAGCACGAGACAGGTCTCCTACGAGCAGTACTTC,CASTRQVSYEQYF
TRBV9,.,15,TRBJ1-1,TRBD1,TGTGCCAGCAGCGACTTGACAGGGCGGAACACTGAAGCTTTCTTT,CASSDLTGRNTEAFF
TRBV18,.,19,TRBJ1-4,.,TGTGCCAGCTCACCATCCTTCCTCTCGGGCGGATTGGTTAATGAAAAACTGTTTTTT,CASSPSFLSGGLVNEKLFF
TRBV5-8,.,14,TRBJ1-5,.,TGTGCCAGCCAGCGGGGACTTAGCAATCAGCCCCAGCATTTT,CASQRGLSNQPQHF
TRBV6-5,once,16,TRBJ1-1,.,TGTGCCAGCAGTTTCGGGAACGTCCGCTTGAACACTGAAGCTTTCTTT,CASSFGNVRLNTEAFF